Sequencing of this T cell receptor beta chain was carried out in a study of blood T cell repertoires in COVID-19. The CDR3 covers 14 residues. V lost 5 bases, J lost 4 bases, and 14 bases lay in between. Per the germline V gene, CDR1 is SGHNT and CDR2 is YENEEA. This clone was recorded only once. TCRdb's table, derived via immunoSEQ multiplex PCR, lists solely in-frame clones and lacks some. The sample records 350,000 or so clones, around four fifths being singletons. This chain uses TRBV11-3 with TRBJ1-1; no reliable D call. This receptor was identified in a man younger than 45 with active or convalescent COVID-19. Sequenced sample: peripheral blood. The CDR3 DNA reads TGTGCCAGCAGCCCACTATTGGCTGTCACTGAAGCTTTCTTT. Translating gives CASSPLLAVTEAFF.